This TCR beta chain was sequenced during a study of blood T cell repertoires in COVID-19. TCRdb's table, derived via immunoSEQ multiplex PCR, lists solely in-frame clones and lacks some. The repertoire holds around 30,000 clones, with under 85% as singletons. This clone showed up just once. This clonotype was obtained from a woman in her 70s with active or convalescent COVID-19. Sample: peripheral blood.

The CDR3 DNA reads TGTGCCAGCTCACCAGGGGGCAATAATTCACCCCTCCACTTT. Encoded protein: CASSPGGNNSPLHF. The chain links TRBV18 to TRBJ1-6; maybe TRBD1 (6 bases). V was pared by 2 bases and J by 5 bases, with 7 bases between. The CDR3 runs to 14 residues. The germline CDR1 and CDR2 sequences are KGHSH and LQKENI.